Listed here are 31 T cell receptor beta chains from one sample, sequenced in a study of cytomegalovirus exposure and HLA in healthy donors. The PCR had 60 Vbeta and 13 Jbeta primers. The method was immunoSEQ multiplex PCR; TCRdb's version includes in-frame clones alone and lacks a portion of them. Of about 160,000 clones in the sample, over 75% were seen once. Sequencing was done on a sample of PBMCs. Receptors were obtained from a young woman in good health and CMV-seronegative.

The CDR3, as DNA: TGCAGCGTCGGGGGACGGTTGAACTACGAGCAGTACTTC. It is translated as CSVGGRLNYEQYF. This chain uses TRBV29-1 with TRBJ2-5, with D tentatively TRBD2 (6 bases). Matching the DNA end better, TRBJ2-7 makes the J call doubtful. This CDR3 comprises 13 residues. From germline, CDR1 is SQVTM and CDR2 ANQGSEA.

The chain employs TRBV6-1 and TRBJ2-5; 14 bases are a match to TRBD2. Looked up from germline, CDR1 is MNHNS and CDR2 is SASEGT. The CDR3 loop spans 15 amino acids. The junction had 3 bases not matched to a gene; V was cut back by 5 bases and J by 4 bases. CDR3 loop: CASSTGLAGGETQYF. Written as DNA, the CDR3 is TGTGCCAGCAGTACCGGACTAGCGGGGGGAGAGACCCAGTACTTC.

The chain is built from TRBV27 and TRBJ1-1; D remains ambiguous. CDR1 and CDR2 (germline): MNHEY, SMNVEV (reference sequence). The CDR3 runs 14 residues. The V end lost 6 bases, the J end lost 5 bases, and 16 bases lay between the germline ends. The CDR3 bases are TGTGCCAGCAGCTGGACGGGGAGGTATACTGAAGCTTTCTTT. This translates into CASSWTGRYTEAFF.

This chain uses TRBV6-1 with TRBJ1-2; a weak D match, TRBD1 (6 bases). The V and J ends lost 5 bases and 2 bases respectively, with 9 bases between them. CDR1 and CDR2 from the germline V gene are MNHNS and SASEGT. The CDR3 has 13 residues. CDR3: CASSIDRNYGYTF. DNA of the CDR3: TGTGCCAGCAGTATTGACAGGAACTATGGCTACACCTTC.

The gene calls are TRBV4-1 and TRBJ1-5, with D tentatively TRBD1 (6 bases). Trimming took 3 bases from V and 1 from J, leaving 16 bases between them. The CDR3 is 17 amino acids. From germline, CDR1 is MGHRA and CDR2 YSYEKL. The CDR3 nucleotides read TGCGCCAGCAGCCAGACGATAGGACAGCCCAGCAATCAGCCCCAGCATTTT. Amino acids: CASSQTIGQPSNQPQHF.

The rearrangement links TRBV18 to TRBJ2-2, with D maybe TRBD2 (5 bases). The CDR3 is 15 amino acids. From germline, CDR1 is KGHSH and CDR2 LQKENI. V was shortened by 3 bases and J by 4 bases, with 12 bases between the two germline ends. The CDR3: CASSPRIEGTGELFF. In DNA form, the CDR3 reads TGTGCCAGCTCACCCCGCATTGAGGGCACCGGGGAGCTGTTTTTT.

The chain links TRBV7-9 to TRBJ1-5; TRBD1 matches 7 bases. V trimming: 1 base; J trimming: 4 bases; junction bases outside the gene matches: 4. Germline-derived CDR1 and CDR2 are SEHNR and FQNEAQ (reference sequence). This CDR3 contains 15 residues. The CDR3 DNA is TGTGCCAGCAGCTTAGGCCAGGGGGTTAATCAGCCCCAGCATTTT. It specifies CASSLGQGVNQPQHF.

The chain links TRBV28 to TRBJ2-3; 7 bases are a match to TRBD2. V shed 3 bases, J shed 2 bases, and the junction held 5 bases outside the gene matches. The CDR3 loop spans 15 amino acids. The germline V gene encodes CDR1 MDHEN and CDR2 SYDVKM. The DNA of the CDR3 is TGTGCCAGCAGTTTTGCGGGGACTAACACAGATACGCAGTATTTT. As protein: CASSFAGTNTDTQYF. Using reference TRBV28 and TRBJ2-3 for the parts outside the CDR3, the full variable domain is DVKVTQSSRYLVKRTGEKVFLECVQDMDHENMFWYRQDPGLGLRLIYFSYDVKMKEKGDIPEGYSVSREKKERFSLILESASTNQTSMYLCASSFAGTNTDTQYFGPGTRLTVL.

The genes are TRBV18 and TRBJ2-1, with 7 bases fitting TRBD1. V shed 1 base and J 0 bases; nucleotides not matched to a gene: 3. Germline CDR1 KGHSH, CDR2 LQKENI. The CDR3 has 16 amino acids. CDR3 in amino acids: CASSPRQGSSYNEQFF. CDR3 coding DNA: TGTGCCAGCTCACCACGACAGGGTAGCTCCTACAATGAGCAGTTCTTC.

The V call is TRBV15, the J call TRBJ2-7, with D maybe TRBD1 (5 bases). From germline, CDR1 is LNHNV and CDR2 YYDKDF (reference sequence). Trimming stripped 5 bases from V and 6 bases from J, with 17 bases between. This CDR3 is built from 14 residues. The DNA of the CDR3 is TGTGCCACCAGCGCCAGTGGGGCAAATCGCGAGCAGTACTTC. The encoded protein is CATSASGANREQYF.

The chain couples TRBV29-1 to TRBJ1-1, with no clear D. Germline CDR1 is SQVTM and CDR2 is ANQGSEA. CDR3 size: 11 residues. The V and J ends lost 7 bases and 8 bases respectively, with 14 bases between them. The CDR3 nucleotides are TGCAGCGCACTGACGGCGGCCGAAGCTTTCTTT. It encodes CSALTAAEAFF. Based on the CDR3 plus reference TRBV29-1 and TRBJ1-1, the full variable domain is SAVISQKPSRDICQRGTSLTIQCQVDSQVTMMFWYRQQPGQSLTLIATANQGSEATYESGFVIDKFPISRPNLTFSTLTVSNMSPEDSSIYLCSALTAAEAFFGQGTRLTVV.

The DNA for the CDR3 is TGTGCCAGTAGTGGTCTGGACAGGGGGCTTCCGAATTCACCCCTCCACTTT. This sequence encodes CASSGLDRGLPNSPLHF. V is TRBV19 and J is TRBJ1-6, with 11 nucleotides matching TRBD1. The CDR3 sequence is 17 residues long. Germline values: CDR1 LNHDA, CDR2 SQIVND (reference sequence). V was pared by 5 bases and J by 7 bases, with 10 bases of the junction left unmatched.

This clone appeared a few times. The chain carries TRBV28 and TRBJ2-7, with D perhaps TRBD2 (5 bases). The CDR3 totals 16 residues. V was shortened by 3 bases and J by 3 bases, with 18 bases between the two germline ends. The germline V gene encodes CDR1 MDHEN and CDR2 SYDVKM. The CDR3 spells CASSFKAAVGGYEQYF. The CDR3 DNA follows: TGTGCCAGCAGTTTTAAGGCGGCAGTAGGAGGCTACGAGCAGTACTTC.

CDR3 region: CASSYPIAERYEQYF. The CDR3, as DNA: TGTGCCAGCAGTTACCCGATAGCGGAAAGGTACGAGCAGTACTTC. The gene calls are TRBV6-6 and TRBJ2-5; D is perhaps TRBD2 (6 bases). The J call is in doubt because the DNA end fits TRBJ2-7 better. Germline V gene data show CDR1 as MNHNY and CDR2 as SVGAGI (reference sequence). The CDR3 is made up of 15 amino acids.

This clone was picked up a small number of times. The J gene is TRBJ2-1, the V gene TRBV27, with D perhaps matching TRBD2 (7 bases). The CDR3 extends over 14 amino acids. With 7 bases removed from V and 7 bases from J, the gap between germline ends came to 17 bases. Germline assignment: CDR1 MNHEY and CDR2 SMNVEV (reference sequence). The CDR3 region has the DNA TGTGCCAGCACAAGATTAGGGGGGGGTAATGAGCAGTTCTTC. Encoded protein: CASTRLGGGNEQFF.

This chain connects TRBV6-6 to TRBJ1-5; no clear D. V lost 6 bases and J 9 bases, leaving 18 bases between the germline ends. Germline values: CDR1 MNHNY, CDR2 SVGAGI (reference sequence). CDR3 length: 14 amino acids. The chain's CDR3 is CASSPPPGFGPQHF. CDR3 nucleotides: TGTGCCAGCAGCCCCCCCCCGGGATTCGGGCCCCAGCATTTT.

V usage is TRBV5-4 and J usage is TRBJ2-3; tentative D call: TRBD2 (6 bases). Germline-derived CDR1 and CDR2 are SGHNT and YYREEE (reference sequence). V lost 0 bases and J 0 bases, leaving 14 bases between the germline ends. This CDR3 spans 17 amino acids. The CDR3 sequence: CASSLGPGAPSTDTQYF. In DNA, the CDR3 is TGTGCCAGCAGCTTGGGTCCGGGAGCGCCTAGCACAGATACGCAGTATTTT.

This clone was recorded a few times. This chain connects TRBV9 to TRBJ1-2, with 7 bases identical to TRBD1. There are 13 residues in the CDR3. V lost 3 bases, J lost 8 bases, and 7 bases stayed unmatched. Per germline, CDR1 SGDLS and CDR2 YYNGEE. DNA for the CDR3: TGTGCCAGCAGCGCATGGGACAGCGAGGGCTACACCTTC. This translates into CASSAWDSEGYTF. Supplemented by reference TRBV9 and TRBJ1-2, the full variable domain reads DSGVTQTPKHLITATGQRVTLRCSPRSGDLSVYWYQQSLDQGLQFLIQYYNGEERAKGNILERFSAQQFPDLHSELNLSSLELGDSALYFCASSAWDSEGYTFGSGTRLTVV.

This clone was detected once. The gene calls are TRBV10-2 and TRBJ2-3; D gene ambiguous. The V gene lost 0 bases and the J gene lost 6 bases, with 10 bases spanning the gap. Germline assignment: CDR1 WSHSY and CDR2 SAAADI. The CDR3 covers 14 residues. The CDR3 DNA sequence: TGCGCCAGCAGTGAGTCGCGGCCGTCTGATACGCAGTATTTT. Residues: CASSESRPSDTQYF.

This clone was observed a handful of times. This chain uses TRBV5-1 with TRBJ1-1, with D possibly TRBD1 on 5 matching bases. In germline, CDR1 is SGHRS, CDR2 YFSETQ. This CDR3 has 14 residues. Trimming cost V 4 bases and J 10 bases, with 20 bases left between them. The CDR3 bases are TGCGCCAGCAGCCCAGGCCAGGGATTCGAAGGAGCTTTCTTT. Protein: CASSPGQGFEGAFF.

This chain links TRBV13 with TRBJ1-6; 7 nucleotides agree with TRBD1. J lost 6 bases, V lost 4 bases, and 3 bases had no gene match. The germline V gene encodes CDR1 PRHDT and CDR2 FYEKMQ (reference sequence). This CDR3 comprises 14 residues. In DNA, the CDR3 is TGTGCCAGCAGCTCGACAGGGAGTAATTCACCCCTCCACTTT. It translates to CASSSTGSNSPLHF. The full variable domain, its missing parts supplied by reference TRBV13 and TRBJ1-6, is AAGVIQSPRHLIKEKRETATLKCYPIPRHDTVYWYQQGPGQDPQFLISFYEKMQSDKGSIPDRFSAQQFSDYHSELNMSSLELGDSALYFCASSSTGSNSPLHFGNGTRLTVT.

This clone showed up just a few times. The chain combines TRBV7-6 with TRBJ2-7; the match to TRBD1 covers 7 bases. V lost 5 bases, J lost 0 bases, and 13 bases stayed unmatched. The CDR3 has 17 residues. The germline CDR1 and CDR2 sequences are SGHVS and FNYEAQ. The CDR3 region has the DNA TGTGCCAGCAGCCTAGGGTGGGGGACAGTTCCCTCCTACGAGCAGTACTTC. Protein: CASSLGWGTVPSYEQYF.

The chain has TRBV6-6 and TRBJ2-5; D is perhaps TRBD2 (6 bases). The J call may be incorrect, as the DNA end agrees better with TRBJ2-7. CDR3 length: 14 residues. The V gene's germline CDR1 is MNHNY and CDR2 SVGAGI (reference sequence). The CDR3 DNA sequence: TGTGCCAGCAGAAGAAGGGACTTCGACTACGAGCAGTACTTC. Translation: CASRRRDFDYEQYF.

The gene calls are TRBV4-1 and TRBJ2-3, with TRBD2 matching over 9 bases. This CDR3 comprises 15 residues. Germline V CDR1 and CDR2: MGHRA, YSYEKL. V was clipped by 4 bases and J by 1 base; unmatched bases: 3. This CDR3 reads CASSPRTSGTDTQYF. The CDR3, as DNA: TGCGCCAGCAGCCCCAGGACTAGCGGCACAGATACGCAGTATTTT.

The chain has TRBV9 and TRBJ2-5; tentative D call: TRBD2 (5 bases). The CDR3 runs 14 residues. In germline, CDR1 is SGDLS, CDR2 YYNGEE. V lost 0 bases to trimming and J lost 1 base, with 7 bases between them. DNA for the CDR3: TGTGCCAGCAGCGTAGGGCGGGCCCAAGAGACCCAGTACTTC. Translation: CASSVGRAQETQYF.

In its sample, this clone was seen a few times. The J gene is TRBJ2-7, the V gene TRBV7-8; TRBD1 agrees at 9 bases. The CDR3 sequence is 13 residues long. Germline V gene sequence: CDR1 SGHVS, CDR2 FQNEAQ. V trimming: 4 bases; J trimming: 7 bases; junction bases outside the gene matches: 5. This CDR3 is CASSWDRAREQYF. The CDR3 coding sequence is TGTGCCAGCAGCTGGGACAGGGCTCGGGAGCAGTACTTC. Based on the CDR3 plus reference TRBV7-8 and TRBJ2-7, the full variable domain is GAGVSQSPRYKVAKRGQDVALRCDPISGHVSLFWYQQALGQGPEFLTYFQNEAQLDKSGLPSDRFFAERPEGSVSTLKIQRTQQEDSAVYLCASSWDRAREQYFGPGTRLTVT.

This sequence joins TRBV5-6 and TRBJ2-1; a weak D match, TRBD1 (5 bases). The germline gives CDR1 SGHDT, CDR2 YYEEEE. Trimming stripped 1 base from V and 0 bases from J, with 8 bases between. CDR3 length: 15 amino acids. The CDR3 DNA reads as TGTGCCAGCAGCTTGACAGGCTTCTCCTACAATGAGCAGTTCTTC. Translation gives CASSLTGFSYNEQFF.

The chain couples TRBV5-4 to TRBJ1-2; 7 nucleotides line up with TRBD1. This CDR3 has 13 residues. V trimming: 1 base; J trimming: 8 bases; junction bases outside the gene matches: 5. In germline, CDR1 is SGHNT, CDR2 YYREEE (reference sequence). The CDR3 loop reads CASSLIGGGGYTF. The CDR3 bases are TGTGCCAGCAGCTTGATAGGGGGCGGAGGCTACACCTTC.

V and J are TRBV28 and TRBJ2-3; D not resolved. The CDR3 totals 11 residues. The germline V and J ends were trimmed by 7 bases and 6 bases, with 8 bases remaining between them. The germline V gene has CDR1 MDHEN and CDR2 SYDVKM. DNA of the CDR3: TGTGCCAGCACAGGTTTGGATACGCAGTATTTT. It is translated as CASTGLDTQYF.

The rearrangement joins TRBV29-1 to TRBJ2-1; a weak D match, TRBD2 (5 bases). Germline V gene lookup returns CDR1 SQVTM and CDR2 ANQGSEA. The CDR3 totals 15 residues. V was shortened by 1 base and J by 0 bases, with 10 bases between the two germline ends. In nucleotides, the CDR3 is TGCAGCGTTGAAGGAGGACTGAACTCCTACAATGAGCAGTTCTTC. Translation: CSVEGGLNSYNEQFF.

The chain joins TRBV4-1 to TRBJ2-1; D gene unclear. The CDR3 runs 13 residues. Germline-derived CDR1 and CDR2 are MGHRA and YSYEKL. Trimming took off 0 bases at V and 7 bases at J, with 7 bases between the two ends. The CDR3 is CASSQESPNEQFF. Here the CDR3 DNA reads TGCGCCAGCAGCCAAGAGAGTCCGAATGAGCAGTTCTTC.